This note documents a single TCR beta chain sequence. Its specificity is not known. The data are from a study of early stage breast cancer tumors. Study details: Of about 17 invasive breast tumors, about a dozen were hormone receptor-positive, HER2-negative. Study-wide results and caveats: Tumors had 2.5 to 3-fold higher T cell density and higher clonality than adjacent normal breast tissue. Tumor and normal breast were distinguished via blood comparison in about 90% of the 16 patients.

Clones were read by immunoSEQ multiplex PCR, and TCRdb kept only the in-frame ones, dropping some. Of approximately 7,000 clones in the sample, over 65% were seen once. Sampling of the adjacent normal breast tissue occurred roughly 1.8-4 cm from the tumor. The source is a person between 50 and 60 years old with breast cancer. Specimen: normal breast tissue next to the tumor.

CDR3 sequence: CASSQVGTQQFF. CDR3 sequence (DNA): TGCGCCAGCAGCCAAGTTGGGACGCAACAGTTCTTC. This sequence joins TRBV4-3 and TRBJ2-1; D may correspond to TRBD1 or TRBD2 (5 bases each). V lost 1 base and J lost 13, with 11 bases in between. The CDR3 is made up of 12 amino acids. Per germline, CDR1 LGHNA and CDR2 YSLEER.